Listed below are T cell receptor beta chains from one sample, sequenced in a study of cytomegalovirus exposure and HLA in healthy donors. The assay was immunoSEQ multiplex PCR, and TCRdb's table has in-frame clones only and misses some. The table includes around 150,000 clones, 55% to 70% detected once. Sequencing was carried out using PBMCs. The receptors derive from a woman in her sixties in good health and CMV-seropositive. CDR3s include the opening cysteine and the closing phenylalanine or tryptophan. Each record gives: D gene, V gene, J gene, clone size, CDR3 protein, CDR3 DNA. The D gene is left open where the match is weak. Clone size is not always given. Where it is, it says once, few, many or a class for expanded clones.

-	TRBV6-4	TRBJ1-1	-	CASSTELNTEAFF	TGTGCCAGCAGTACAGAGTTGAACACTGAAGCTTTCTTT
-	TRBV6-5	TRBJ1-4	-	CASSYSGGVHEKLFF	TGTGCCAGCAGTTACTCTGGCGGGGTGCACGAAAAACTGTTTTTT
TRBD1	TRBV11-2	TRBJ2-5	-	CASTLIGGGPATQYF	TGTGCCAGCACCCTAATAGGGGGCGGGCCCGCGACCCAGTACTTC
-	TRBV20-1	TRBJ2-1	-	CSARYSNEQFF	TGCAGTGCTAGGTACTCGAATGAGCAGTTCTTC
-	TRBV16	TRBJ2-5	-	CASSPGETQYF	TGTGCCAGCAGCCCCGGAGAGACCCAGTACTTC
-	TRBV11-2	TRBJ2-4	-	CASSLLPRDIKNIQYF	TGTGCCAGCAGCTTATTACCCCGGGACATAAAAAACATTCAGTACTTC
TRBD1	TRBV5-6	TRBJ2-7	-	CASSLTDRGRYEQYF	TGTGCCAGCAGCTTGACCGACAGGGGGCGCTACGAGCAGTACTTC
-	TRBV7-2	TRBJ2-5	-	CASSRRGGETQYF	TGTGCCAGCTCTCGGAGGGGCGGGGAGACCCAGTACTTC
TRBD2	TRBV2	TRBJ2-1	few	CASSRFSGSSYNEQFF	TGTGCCAGCAGCCGATTCAGCGGGAGCTCCTACAATGAGCAGTTCTTC
TRBD2	TRBV2	TRBJ2-5	-	CASSDGGGGETQYF	TGTGCCAGCAGCGACGGGGGGGGAGGAGAGACCCAGTACTTC
TRBD2	TRBV6-6	TRBJ2-5	-	CATRAGGVETQYF	TGTGCCACCCGGGCGGGAGGCGTGGAGACCCAGTACTTC
TRBD1	TRBV18	TRBJ1-2	-	CASSPTGEGYTF	TGTGCCAGCTCACCCACAGGGGAAGGCTACACCTTC
-	TRBV18	TRBJ1-1	-	CASSGTGYPEAFF	TGTGCCAGCTCAGGTACAGGGTATCCTGAAGCTTTCTTT
-	TRBV28	TRBJ1-1	-	CASSSGQINTEAFF	TGTGCCAGCAGTTCCGGACAGATTAACACTGAAGCTTTCTTT
TRBD1	TRBV5-1	TRBJ2-5	few	CASSLDPGGVSETQYF	TGCGCCAGCAGCTTGGATCCAGGGGGCGTGAGCGAGACCCAGTACTTC
-	TRBV6-5	TRBJ2-1	once	CASSYIANNEQFF	TGTGCCAGCAGTTATATTGCGAACAATGAGCAGTTCTTC
TRBD2	TRBV11-1	TRBJ2-7	-	CASSPGTTYEQYF	TGTGCCAGCAGCCCCGGGACTACCTACGAGCAGTACTTC
-	TRBV7-9	TRBJ2-1	-	CASSWASEQFF	TGTGCCAGCAGCTGGGCATCGGAGCAGTTCTTC
-	TRBV19	TRBJ2-5	-	CASRPKRGGEETQYF	TGTGCCAGTAGACCAAAAAGAGGGGGGGAAGAGACCCAGTACTTC
-	TRBV7-3	TRBJ2-6	few	CASSLRSSGANVLTF	TGTGCCAGCAGCTTACGGAGCTCCGGGGCCAACGTCCTGACTTTC
-	TRBV6-1	TRBJ2-1	-	CASLRGGASNEQFF	TGTGCCAGCCTAAGGGGCGGGGCGTCCAATGAGCAGTTCTTC
TRBD1	TRBV7-8	TRBJ2-1	-	CASSLDRQGAKFF	TGTGCCAGCAGCTTAGACCGCCAGGGGGCGAAGTTCTTC
-	TRBV9	TRBJ2-7	-	CASSKQGYEQYF	TGTGCCAGCAGCAAACAGGGATACGAGCAGTACTTC
-	TRBV27	TRBJ2-2	-	CASCYLTGELFF	TGTGCCAGCTGCTACCTGACCGGGGAGCTGTTTTTT
TRBD2	TRBV14	TRBJ2-1	-	CASSQERGGAGTYNEQFF	TGTGCCAGCAGCCAAGAAAGGGGAGGGGCGGGGACCTACAATGAGCAGTTCTTC
TRBD1	TRBV2	TRBJ1-5	-	CATANHRTGGQPQHF	TGTGCCACCGCGAACCATCGGACAGGCGGTCAGCCCCAGCATTTT
TRBD1	TRBV5-4	TRBJ2-6	few	CASSLGTDSGANVLTF	TGTGCCAGCAGCCTCGGGACAGACTCTGGGGCCAACGTCCTGACTTTC
TRBD1	TRBV11-2	TRBJ1-5	-	CASSLTDRDQPQHF	TGTGCCAGCAGCTTAACCGACAGGGATCAGCCCCAGCATTTT
-	TRBV19	TRBJ2-7	-	CASRPPDRNYEQYF	TGTGCCAGTAGACCGCCGGACAGAAACTACGAGCAGTACTTC
TRBD2	TRBV5-6	TRBJ2-5	few	CASSSLAGEETQYF	TGTGCCAGCAGCTCCCTAGCGGGAGAGGAGACCCAGTACTTC
TRBD2	TRBV14	TRBJ2-2	-	CASSGLAGLGELFF	TGTGCCAGCAGCGGACTAGCGGGACTTGGGGAGCTGTTTTTT
TRBD2	TRBV5-6	TRBJ2-2	-	CASSPGLAFNTGELFF	TGTGCCAGCAGCCCCGGACTAGCGTTTAACACCGGGGAGCTGTTTTTT
-	TRBV6-5	TRBJ2-1	-	CASSSGVASYNEQFF	TGTGCCAGCAGCTCCGGGGTAGCTTCCTACAATGAGCAGTTCTTC
-	TRBV4-3	TRBJ1-5	few	CASNIAVSDNQPQHF	TGCGCCAGCAATATCGCAGTGAGCGACAATCAGCCCCAGCATTTT
TRBD2	TRBV18	TRBJ2-3	-	CASSPPGGRATDTQYF	TGTGCCAGCTCACCCCCTGGAGGGAGGGCGACAGATACGCAGTATTTT
-	TRBV19	TRBJ1-1	once	CASRPTRGRLGHMNTEAFF	TGTGCCAGTAGGCCGACCCGGGGGAGGCTCGGTCATATGAACACTGAAGCTTTCTTT
TRBD2	TRBV7-9	TRBJ2-7	-	CASSSRRGIYEQYF	TGTGCCAGCAGCTCCCGGCGGGGGATCTACGAGCAGTACTTC
-	TRBV4-2	TRBJ1-1	once	CASSQDDIGGGATEAFF	TGTGCCAGCAGCCAAGATGATATCGGGGGTGGTGCCACTGAAGCTTTCTTT
-	TRBV18	TRBJ2-3	-	CASSGPRGDTQYF	TGTGCCAGCTCCGGCCCACGCGGGGATACGCAGTATTTT
TRBD2	TRBV5-6	TRBJ2-3	once	CASSSPLAGPSTDTQYF	TGTGCCAGCAGCTCCCCTCTAGCGGGACCATCCACAGATACGCAGTATTTT
-	TRBV28	TRBJ2-7	-	CASSLTTGVEQYF	TGTGCCAGCAGTTTAACGACGGGGGTCGAGCAGTACTTC
-	TRBV4-3	TRBJ2-3	few	CASSQVDRDTQYF	TGCGCCAGCAGCCAAGTAGATCGAGATACGCAGTATTTT
-	TRBV9	TRBJ2-5	-	CASSDFGLGGTQYF	TGTGCCAGCAGCGACTTCGGACTAGGGGGGACCCAGTACTTC
-	TRBV27	TRBJ2-7	-	CASSRLRGYEQYF	TGTGCCAGCAGTCGCCTGCGGGGCTACGAGCAGTACTTC
-	TRBV11-1	TRBJ2-7	once	CASSAGSYEQYF	TGTGCCAGCAGCGCCGGGAGCTACGAGCAGTACTTC